This is a list of T cell receptor beta chains from one sample in a study of T cell changes during pregnancy in multiple sclerosis. Sequencing was performed with immunoSEQ multiplex PCR; in TCRdb, only in-frame clones are kept and a portion is missing. This sample has around 49,000 clones, with nearly 90% found just once. The sequences come from peripheral blood, collected after pregnancy. Receptors originate from a female donor in good health, enrolled as a control in a pregnancy study. CDR3s include the opening cysteine and the closing phenylalanine or tryptophan. A D gene is named only where the DNA matches it firmly. The size field is filled for only some rows; it gives once, few, many or a size class.

.,TRBV7-2,TRBJ1-5,.,CASSLVAGLSNQPQHF,TGTGCCAGCAGCTTAGTTGCGGGTTTGAGCAATCAGCCCCAGCATTTT
.,TRBV2,TRBJ1-6,TRBD1,CASMRGGDYNSPLHF,TGTGCCAGCATGAGAGGGGGCGACTATAATTCACCCCTCCACTTT
.,TRBV28,TRBJ1-2,.,CASSSPGGDGYTF,TGTGCCAGCAGTTCCCCGGGGGGGGATGGCTACACCTTC
.,TRBV7-6,TRBJ2-1,TRBD2,CASSQSRGLAVGEQFF,TGTGCCAGCAGCCAGAGTCGTGGACTAGCGGTTGGGGAGCAGTTCTTC
.,TRBV18,TRBJ1-4,TRBD1,CASSLRTGDEKLFF,TGTGCCAGCTCACTCAGGACAGGGGATGAAAAACTGTTTTTT
.,TRBV7-2,TRBJ1-2,.,CASSSSPQARTF,TGTGCCAGCAGCTCCAGCCCTCAGGCTCGGACCTTC
.,TRBV6-6,TRBJ2-7,.,CASSLDYNPPYEQYF,TGTGCCAGCAGTTTGGACTATAACCCTCCCTACGAGCAGTACTTC
.,TRBV11-3,TRBJ2-7,.,CASSLGGSYEQYF,TGTGCCAGCAGCTTAGGAGGCAGCTACGAGCAGTACTTC
few,TRBV7-3,TRBJ1-6,.,CASSYQLNSPLHF,TGTGCCAGCAGCTATCAACTCAATTCACCCCTCCACTTT
.,TRBV4-2,TRBJ1-1,.,CASSQDLAVNTEAFF,TGTGCCAGCAGCCAAGATCTGGCGGTGAACACTGAAGCTTTCTTT
.,TRBV11-3,TRBJ2-7,TRBD1,CASSLPPDRGEDSYEQYF,TGTGCCAGCAGCTTACCCCCGGACAGGGGCGAAGATTCATACGAGCAGTACTTC
.,TRBV9,TRBJ1-1,.,CASGESGVMNTEAFF,TGTGCCAGCGGCGAATCAGGGGTAATGAACACTGAAGCTTTCTTT
.,TRBV28,TRBJ1-5,TRBD1,CASSMGTGGGVSNQPQHF,TGTGCCAGCAGTATGGGGACAGGGGGCGGAGTAAGCAATCAGCCCCAGCATTTT
.,TRBV19,TRBJ2-7,TRBD1,CASRPQGVYEQYF,TGTGCCAGTAGACCGCAGGGGGTGTACGAGCAGTACTTC
.,TRBV9,TRBJ2-7,.,CASSAAGFLGNEQYF,TGTGCCAGCAGCGCCGCAGGGTTTTTAGGGAACGAGCAGTACTTC
once,TRBV4-1,TRBJ2-7,TRBD2,CASSLWTSGSYEQYF,TGCGCCAGCAGCCTTTGGACTAGCGGGTCCTACGAGCAGTACTTC
.,TRBV11-2,TRBJ2-6,.,CASSLDRQLPTSGANVLTF,TGTGCCAGCAGCTTGGACCGACAGCTCCCGACCTCTGGGGCCAACGTCCTGACTTTC
.,TRBV5-1,TRBJ1-2,.,CASSPLPGHKNYGYTF,TGCGCCAGCAGCCCCCTACCGGGACACAAGAACTATGGCTACACCTTC
.,TRBV5-8,TRBJ2-3,.,CASSSWTVTDTQYF,TGTGCCAGCAGCTCATGGACAGTCACAGATACGCAGTATTTT
.,TRBV10-3,TRBJ2-5,TRBD2,CAISEAGLAGGGGQETQYF,TGTGCCATCAGTGAGGCCGGGCTAGCGGGAGGGGGCGGCCAAGAGACCCAGTACTTC
.,TRBV5-1,TRBJ1-2,.,CASSPEGTGGYTF,TGCGCCAGCAGCCCGGAGGGGACGGGCGGCTACACCTTC
.,TRBV4-2,TRBJ2-5,TRBD2,CASSQESSGGGETQYF,TGTGCCAGCAGCCAAGAATCTAGCGGGGGGGGAGAGACCCAGTACTTC
.,TRBV27,TRBJ2-3,TRBD2,CASHPSGTDTQYF,TGTGCCAGCCATCCTAGCGGGACAGATACGCAGTATTTT
.,TRBV7-7,TRBJ1-4,.,CASSSSATNEKLFF,TGTGCCAGCAGCTCGAGTGCAACTAATGAAAAACTGTTTTTT
once,TRBV7-8,TRBJ1-5,.,CASSLQNQPQHF,TGTGCCAGCAGCCTTCAGAATCAGCCCCAGCATTTT
.,TRBV5-1,TRBJ2-3,.,CASSHYPQGALADTQYF,TGCGCCAGCAGCCACTACCCACAGGGTGCGTTGGCAGATACGCAGTATTTT
once,TRBV6-1,TRBJ1-4,TRBD1,CASSVGTGLSNEKLFF,TGTGCCAGCAGTGTGGGGACAGGGTTATCTAATGAAAAACTGTTTTTT
.,TRBV30,TRBJ2-2,.,CACKRETTNTGELFF,TGTGCCTGCAAAAGGGAGACAACGAACACCGGGGAGCTGTTTTTT
.,TRBV15,TRBJ1-1,.,CATSRALIRATNTEAFF,TGTGCCACCAGCAGAGCACTAATCAGGGCCACAAACACTGAAGCTTTCTTT
few,TRBV28,TRBJ1-4,.,CASSSGRGVDEKLFF,TGTGCCAGCAGTTCAGGACGGGGGGTCGATGAAAAACTGTTTTTT
.,TRBV2,TRBJ1-2,.,CASSAGEIVKYGYTF,TGTGCCAGCAGTGCGGGGGAGATCGTTAAGTATGGCTACACCTTC
.,TRBV5-6,TRBJ2-3,TRBD1,CASSSDRESTDTQYF,TGTGCCAGCAGCTCGGACAGGGAAAGCACAGATACGCAGTATTTT
.,TRBV5-6,TRBJ2-2,.,CASSFPDSTGELFF,TGTGCCAGCAGCTTCCCGGACAGCACCGGGGAGCTGTTTTTT
.,TRBV4-1,TRBJ2-3,TRBD2,CASSYSGGFNTDTQYF,TGCGCCAGCAGCTATAGCGGGGGATTTAACACAGATACGCAGTATTTT
.,TRBV28,TRBJ1-3,.,CASSFRGNTIYF,TGTGCCAGCAGTTTTCGTGGAAACACCATATATTTT
.,TRBV7-2,TRBJ2-7,TRBD2,CASSQPRLAGDTYEQYF,TGTGCCAGCAGCCAACCCCGACTAGCGGGGGACACCTACGAGCAGTACTTC
few,TRBV18,TRBJ1-1,.,CASSLDGRVLRTEAFF,TGTGCCAGCTCACTGGACGGGAGGGTACTTCGGACTGAAGCTTTCTTT